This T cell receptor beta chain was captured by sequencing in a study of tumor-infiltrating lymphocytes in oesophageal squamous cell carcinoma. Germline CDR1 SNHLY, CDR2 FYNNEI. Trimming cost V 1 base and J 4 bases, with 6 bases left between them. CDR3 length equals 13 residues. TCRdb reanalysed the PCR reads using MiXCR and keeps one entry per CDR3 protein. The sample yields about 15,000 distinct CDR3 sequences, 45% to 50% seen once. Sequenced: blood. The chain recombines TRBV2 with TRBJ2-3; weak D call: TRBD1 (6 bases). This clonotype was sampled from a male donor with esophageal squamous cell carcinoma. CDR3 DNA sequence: TGTGCCAGCAGTGAAGAGGGGGCAGATACGCAGTATTTT. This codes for CASSEEGADTQYF.